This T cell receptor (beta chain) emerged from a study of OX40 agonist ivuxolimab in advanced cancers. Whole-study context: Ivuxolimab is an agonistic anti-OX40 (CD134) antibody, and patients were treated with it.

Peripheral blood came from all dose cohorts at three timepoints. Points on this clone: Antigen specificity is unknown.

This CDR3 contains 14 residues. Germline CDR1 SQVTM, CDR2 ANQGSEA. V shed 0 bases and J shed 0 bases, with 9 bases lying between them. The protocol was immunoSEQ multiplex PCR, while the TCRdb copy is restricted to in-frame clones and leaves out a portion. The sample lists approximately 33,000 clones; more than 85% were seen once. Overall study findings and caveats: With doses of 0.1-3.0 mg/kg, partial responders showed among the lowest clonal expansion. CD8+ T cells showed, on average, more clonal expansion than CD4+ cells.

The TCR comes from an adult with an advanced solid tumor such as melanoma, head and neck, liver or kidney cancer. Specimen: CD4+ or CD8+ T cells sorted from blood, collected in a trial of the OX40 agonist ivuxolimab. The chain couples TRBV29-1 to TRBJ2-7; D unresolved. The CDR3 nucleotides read TGCAGCGTTGAAGAAGACATAGACTCCTACGAGCAGTACTTC. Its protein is CSVEEDIDSYEQYF.